These 6 T cell receptor beta chains came from one sample sequenced in a study of T cell responses to AZD1222 COVID-19 vaccine. The assay was immunoSEQ multiplex PCR, and TCRdb's table has in-frame clones only and misses some. Of roughly 100,000 clones listed, roughly 90% were seen once; the top ten hold about 2.5%. The starting material was peripheral blood, obtained on day 0 of AZD1222 vaccination. These receptors came from an adult in good health.

The table lists this clone with a count of one. V gene TRBV6-5 combines with J gene TRBJ1-6, with D perhaps matching TRBD1 (6 bases). This CDR3 comprises 16 residues. V gave up 0 bases and J gave up 7 bases, with 13 bases separating them. The germline CDR1 and CDR2 sequences are MNHEY and SVGAGI. The CDR3 loop reads CASSYSGGTGNSPLHF. The CDR3 bases are TGTGCCAGCAGTTACTCCGGGGGCACTGGCAATTCACCCCTCCACTTT.

The genes are TRBV7-2 and TRBJ2-7, with 8 nucleotides matching TRBD2. Germline V CDR1 and CDR2: SGHTA, FQGNSA. The CDR3 runs to 15 residues. J lost 2 bases, V lost 2 bases, and 5 bases had no gene match. DNA of the CDR3: TGTGCCAGCAGCTTACGCGGGGGGCCCACCTACGAGCAGTACTTC. This sequence encodes CASSLRGGPTYEQYF.

The rearrangement uses TRBV2 and TRBJ1-1; TRBD1 aligns across 8 bases. The ends lost 4 bases at V and 2 bases at J; junction bases unmatched: 9. CDR3 length: 16 residues. CDR1 SNHLY and CDR2 FYNNEI come from the germline V gene. The CDR3 reads CASSADREGLNTEAFF. Here the CDR3 DNA reads TGTGCCAGCAGTGCGGACAGGGAAGGCTTAAACACTGAAGCTTTCTTT.

The chain is built from TRBV5-1 and TRBJ2-7; 10 nucleotides match TRBD2. The CDR3 totals 16 residues. Germline V gene data show CDR1 as SGHRS and CDR2 as YFSETQ. V was pared by 4 bases and J by 2 bases, with 9 bases of the junction left unmatched. Written as DNA, the CDR3 is TGCGCCAGCAGCACCTTTTGGACTAGCGGAGCCTACGAGCAGTACTTC. This encodes CASSTFWTSGAYEQYF. Full variable domain (missing parts from reference TRBV5-1 and TRBJ2-7): KAGVTQTPRYLIKTRGQQVTLSCSPISGHRSVSWYQQTPGQGLQFLFEYFSETQRNKGNFPGRFSGRQFSNSRSEMNVSTLELGDSALYLCASSTFWTSGAYEQYFGPGTRLTVT.

The rearrangement uses TRBV29-1 and TRBJ1-1; no reliable D call. The CDR3 has 12 amino acids. The V end lost 4 bases, the J end lost 2 bases, and 8 bases lay between the germline ends. The germline V gene encodes CDR1 SQVTM and CDR2 ANQGSEA. The CDR3 nucleotides are TGCAGCGTTGCCGACGGTAACACTGAAGCTTTCTTT. It encodes CSVADGNTEAFF.

The chain employs TRBV5-1 and TRBJ2-3; the match to TRBD1 covers 11 bases. Germline CDR1 SGHRS, CDR2 YFSETQ. The CDR3 sequence is 16 residues long. V was clipped by 4 bases and J by 5 bases; unmatched bases: 9. CDR3 residues: CASSRVDRGQGDTQYF. In nucleotides, the CDR3 is TGCGCCAGCAGCCGGGTGGACAGGGGGCAAGGAGATACGCAGTATTTT.